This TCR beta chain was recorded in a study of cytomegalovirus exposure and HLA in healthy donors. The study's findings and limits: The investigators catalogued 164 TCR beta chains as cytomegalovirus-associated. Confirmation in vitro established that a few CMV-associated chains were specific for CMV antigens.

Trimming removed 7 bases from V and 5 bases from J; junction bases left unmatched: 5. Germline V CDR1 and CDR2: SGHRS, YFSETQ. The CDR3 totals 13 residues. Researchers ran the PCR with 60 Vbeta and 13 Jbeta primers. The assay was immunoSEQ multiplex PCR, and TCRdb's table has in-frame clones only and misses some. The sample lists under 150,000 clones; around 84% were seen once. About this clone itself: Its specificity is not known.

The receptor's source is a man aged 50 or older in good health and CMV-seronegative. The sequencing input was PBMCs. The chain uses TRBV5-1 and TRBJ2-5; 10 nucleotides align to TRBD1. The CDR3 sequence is CASGTGAGETQYF. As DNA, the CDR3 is TGCGCCAGCGGGACAGGGGCGGGTGAGACCCAGTACTTC.